The present entry profiles one T cell receptor beta chain with its context. Its antigen remains unknown. This CDR3 region has 15 residues. Germline lookup yields CDR1 GTSNPN and CDR2 SVGIG (reference sequence). V was shortened by 3 bases and J by 8 bases, with 20 bases between the two germline ends. MiXCR, run by TCRdb on the RT-PCR reads, gives a single entry per CDR3 protein. The sample holds around 790,000 distinct CDR3 sequences, roughly 20% seen once. This sample is part of a study of response to subunit inactivated influenza vaccine. General study results and limits: With each seasonal influenza vaccination, the authors suggested, few new T cells are recruited.

The origin of this receptor is a man in his forties or fifties who received an inactivated influenza vaccine. The gene calls are TRBV30 and TRBJ1-5, with D possibly being TRBD1 (5 bases). The input for sequencing was PBMCs from blood, taken around 5 days after vaccination. The CDR3 nucleotides read TGTGCCTGGAGCCCTAACTCGGGGGGGAAGGAGCCCCAGCATTTT. Protein product: CAWSPNSGGKEPQHF.